The T cell receptor (beta chain) under discussion was sequenced for a study of identical twins. Study results and caveats: Reduced insertions were recorded for abundant cord blood beta clonotypes, with no such pattern in memory repertoires. Beta out-of-frame sequences displayed a weaker excess of sharing between twins.

About this clonotype: Antigen specificity is unknown.

TCRdb fed the 5' RACE reads into MiXCR, producing one record per CDR3 protein. The repertoire has 1.5 million to 2 million distinct CDR3 sequences, around 33% of them found once; the top ten carry about 0.27%. Sequenced material: cord blood. This receptor was identified in a newborn girl in good health.

CDR3 nucleotide sequence: TGTGCCAGCAGCCGATTGGACGGTGAGACCCAGTACTTC. As protein: CASSRLDGETQYF. The chain employs TRBV3-1 and TRBJ2-5; D remains unclear. CDR1 is LGHDT and CDR2 is YNNKEL in the germline V gene (reference sequence). Trimming removed 4 bases from V and 5 bases from J, with 11 bases in between. The CDR3 covers 13 residues.